This TCR beta chain comes out of a study of spatial heterogeneity in lung cancer. Study overall: Alpha-chain detections were consistently fewer than beta-chain detections among the sequences.

Documented time point: blood at routine non-recurrence follow-up after resection. From the 5' RACE reads, TCRdb called clonotypes with MiXCR, one entry per CDR3 protein. The top ten hold 1.9% of the sample, which has about 70,000 distinct CDR3 sequences, roughly 8.9% seen once. At least ten counts were recorded for this clonotype. Germline lookup yields CDR1 SGHTA and CDR2 FQGNSA. This CDR3 region has 13 residues. V was pared by 4 bases and J by 2 bases, with 8 bases between. The sequence derives from a female donor with early-stage non-small cell lung cancer. V gene TRBV7-2 combines with J gene TRBJ2-5; unclear D gene. The sample was PBMCs, taken at follow-up. The CDR3 is CASSSFRQETQYF. Here the CDR3 DNA reads TGTGCCAGCAGCTCCTTTCGTCAAGAGACCCAGTACTTC.